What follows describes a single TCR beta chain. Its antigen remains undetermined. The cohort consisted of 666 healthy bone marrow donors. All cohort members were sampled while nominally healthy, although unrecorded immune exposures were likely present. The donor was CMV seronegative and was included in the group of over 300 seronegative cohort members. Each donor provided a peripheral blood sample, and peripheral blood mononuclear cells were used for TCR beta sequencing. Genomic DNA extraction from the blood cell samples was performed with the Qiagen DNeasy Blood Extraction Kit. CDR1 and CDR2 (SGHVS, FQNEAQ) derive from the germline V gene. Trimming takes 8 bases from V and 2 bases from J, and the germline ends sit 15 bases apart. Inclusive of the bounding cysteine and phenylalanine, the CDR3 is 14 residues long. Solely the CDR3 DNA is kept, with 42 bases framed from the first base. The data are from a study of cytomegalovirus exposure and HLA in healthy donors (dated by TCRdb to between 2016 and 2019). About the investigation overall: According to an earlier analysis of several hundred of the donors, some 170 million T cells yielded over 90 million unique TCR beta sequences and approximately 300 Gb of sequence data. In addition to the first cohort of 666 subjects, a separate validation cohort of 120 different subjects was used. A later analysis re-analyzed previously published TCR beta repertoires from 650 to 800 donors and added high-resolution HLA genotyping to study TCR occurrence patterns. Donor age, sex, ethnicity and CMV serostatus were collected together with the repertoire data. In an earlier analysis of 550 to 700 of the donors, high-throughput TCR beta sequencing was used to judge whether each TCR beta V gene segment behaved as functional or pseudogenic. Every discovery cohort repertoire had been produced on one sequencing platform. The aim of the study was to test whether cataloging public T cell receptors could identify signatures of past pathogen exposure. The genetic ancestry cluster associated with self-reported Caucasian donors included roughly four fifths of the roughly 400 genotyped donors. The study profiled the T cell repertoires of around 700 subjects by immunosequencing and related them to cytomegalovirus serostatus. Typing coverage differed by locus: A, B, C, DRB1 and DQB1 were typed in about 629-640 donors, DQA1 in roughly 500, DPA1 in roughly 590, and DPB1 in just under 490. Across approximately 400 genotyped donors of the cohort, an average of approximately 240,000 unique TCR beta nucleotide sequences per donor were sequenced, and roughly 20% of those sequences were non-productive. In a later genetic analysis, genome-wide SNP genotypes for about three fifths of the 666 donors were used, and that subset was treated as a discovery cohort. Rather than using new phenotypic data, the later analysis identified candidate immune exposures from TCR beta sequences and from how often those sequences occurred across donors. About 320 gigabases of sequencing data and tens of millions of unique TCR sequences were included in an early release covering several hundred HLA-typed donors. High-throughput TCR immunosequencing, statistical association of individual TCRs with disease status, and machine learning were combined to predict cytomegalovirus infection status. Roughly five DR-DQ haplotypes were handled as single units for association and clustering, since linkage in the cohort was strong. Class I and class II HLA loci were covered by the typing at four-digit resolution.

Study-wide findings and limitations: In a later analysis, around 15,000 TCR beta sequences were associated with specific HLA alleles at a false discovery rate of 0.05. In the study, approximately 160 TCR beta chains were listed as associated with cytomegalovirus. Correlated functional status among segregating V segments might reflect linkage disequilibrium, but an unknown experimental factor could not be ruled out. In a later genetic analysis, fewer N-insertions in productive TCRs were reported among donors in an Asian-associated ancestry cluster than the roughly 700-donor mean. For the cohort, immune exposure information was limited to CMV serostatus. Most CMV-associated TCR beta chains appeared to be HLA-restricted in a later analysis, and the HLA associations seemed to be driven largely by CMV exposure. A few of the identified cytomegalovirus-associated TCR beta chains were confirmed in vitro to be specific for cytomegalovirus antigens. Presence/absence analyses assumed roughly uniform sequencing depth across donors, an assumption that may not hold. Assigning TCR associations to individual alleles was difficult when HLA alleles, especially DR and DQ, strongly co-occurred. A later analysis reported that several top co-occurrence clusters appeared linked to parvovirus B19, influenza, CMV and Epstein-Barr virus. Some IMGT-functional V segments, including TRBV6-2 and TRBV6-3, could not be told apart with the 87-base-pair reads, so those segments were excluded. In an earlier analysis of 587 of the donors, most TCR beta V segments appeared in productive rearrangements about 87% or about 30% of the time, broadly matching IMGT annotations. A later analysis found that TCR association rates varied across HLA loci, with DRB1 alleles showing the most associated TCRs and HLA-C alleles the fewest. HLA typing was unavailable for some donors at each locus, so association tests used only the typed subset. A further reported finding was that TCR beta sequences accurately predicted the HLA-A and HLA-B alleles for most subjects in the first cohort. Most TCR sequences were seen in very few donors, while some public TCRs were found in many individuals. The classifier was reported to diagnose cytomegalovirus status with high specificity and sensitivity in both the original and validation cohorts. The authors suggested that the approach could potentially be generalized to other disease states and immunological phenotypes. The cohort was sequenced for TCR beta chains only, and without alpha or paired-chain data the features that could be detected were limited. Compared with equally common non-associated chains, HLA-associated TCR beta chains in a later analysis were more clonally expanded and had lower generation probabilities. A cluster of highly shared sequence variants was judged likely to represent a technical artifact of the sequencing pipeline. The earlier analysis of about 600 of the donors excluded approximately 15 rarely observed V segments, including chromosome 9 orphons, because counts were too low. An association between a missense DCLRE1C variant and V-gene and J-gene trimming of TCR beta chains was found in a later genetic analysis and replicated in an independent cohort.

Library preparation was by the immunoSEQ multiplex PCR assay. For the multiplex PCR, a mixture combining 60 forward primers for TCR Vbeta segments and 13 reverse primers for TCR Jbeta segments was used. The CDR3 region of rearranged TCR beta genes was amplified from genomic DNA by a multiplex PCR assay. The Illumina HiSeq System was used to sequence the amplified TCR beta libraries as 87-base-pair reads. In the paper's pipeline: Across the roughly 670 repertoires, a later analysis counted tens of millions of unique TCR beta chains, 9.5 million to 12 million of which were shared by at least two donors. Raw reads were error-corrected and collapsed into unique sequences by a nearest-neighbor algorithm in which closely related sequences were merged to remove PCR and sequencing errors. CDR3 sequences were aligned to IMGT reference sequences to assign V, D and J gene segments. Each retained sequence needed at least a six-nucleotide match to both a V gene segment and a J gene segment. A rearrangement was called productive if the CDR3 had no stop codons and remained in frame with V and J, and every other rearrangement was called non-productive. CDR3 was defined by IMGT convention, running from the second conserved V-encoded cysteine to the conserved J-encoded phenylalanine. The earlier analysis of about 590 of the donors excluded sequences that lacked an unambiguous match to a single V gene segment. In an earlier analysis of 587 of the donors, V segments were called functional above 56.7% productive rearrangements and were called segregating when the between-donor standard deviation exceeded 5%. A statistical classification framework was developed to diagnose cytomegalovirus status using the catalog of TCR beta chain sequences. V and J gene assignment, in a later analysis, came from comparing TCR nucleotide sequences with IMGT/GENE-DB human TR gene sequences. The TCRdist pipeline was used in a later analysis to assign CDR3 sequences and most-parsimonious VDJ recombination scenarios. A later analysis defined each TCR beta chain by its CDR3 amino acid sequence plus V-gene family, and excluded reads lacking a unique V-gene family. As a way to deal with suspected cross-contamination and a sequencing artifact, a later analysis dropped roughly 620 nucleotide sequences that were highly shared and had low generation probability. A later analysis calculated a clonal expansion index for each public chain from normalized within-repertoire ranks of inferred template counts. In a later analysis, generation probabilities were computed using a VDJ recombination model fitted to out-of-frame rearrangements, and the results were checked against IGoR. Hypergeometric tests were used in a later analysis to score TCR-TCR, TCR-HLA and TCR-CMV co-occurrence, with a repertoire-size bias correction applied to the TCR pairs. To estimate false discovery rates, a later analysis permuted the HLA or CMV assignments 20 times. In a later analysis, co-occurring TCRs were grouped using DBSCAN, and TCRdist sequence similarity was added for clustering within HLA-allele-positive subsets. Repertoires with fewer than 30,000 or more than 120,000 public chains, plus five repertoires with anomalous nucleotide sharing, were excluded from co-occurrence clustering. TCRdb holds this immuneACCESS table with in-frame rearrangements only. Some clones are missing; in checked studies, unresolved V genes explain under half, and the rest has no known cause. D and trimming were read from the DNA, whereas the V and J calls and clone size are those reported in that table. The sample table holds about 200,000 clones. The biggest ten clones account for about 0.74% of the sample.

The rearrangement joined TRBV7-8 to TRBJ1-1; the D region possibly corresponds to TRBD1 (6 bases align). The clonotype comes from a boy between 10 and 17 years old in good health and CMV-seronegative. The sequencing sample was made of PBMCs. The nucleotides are TGTGCCAGCTACTTGGGGGGGGCTAACACTGAAGCTTTCTTT. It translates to CASYLGGANTEAFF.